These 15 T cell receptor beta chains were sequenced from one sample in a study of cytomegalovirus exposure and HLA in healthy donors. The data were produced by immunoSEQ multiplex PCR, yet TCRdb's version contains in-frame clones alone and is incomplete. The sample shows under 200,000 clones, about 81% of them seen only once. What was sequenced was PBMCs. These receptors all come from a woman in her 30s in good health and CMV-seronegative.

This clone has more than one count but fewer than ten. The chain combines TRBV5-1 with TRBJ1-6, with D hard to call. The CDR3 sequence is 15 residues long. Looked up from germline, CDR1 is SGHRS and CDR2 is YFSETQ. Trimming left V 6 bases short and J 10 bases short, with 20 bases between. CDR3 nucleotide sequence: TGCGCCAGCACTCCCCTCGGGGAGGGTGAGTCACCCCTCCACTTT. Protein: CASTPLGEGESPLHF.

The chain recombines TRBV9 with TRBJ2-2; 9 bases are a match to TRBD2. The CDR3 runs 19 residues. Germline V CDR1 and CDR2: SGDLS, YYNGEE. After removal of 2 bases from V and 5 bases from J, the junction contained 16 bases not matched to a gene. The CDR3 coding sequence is TGTGCCAGCAGCGTCGGCGTAGCGGGAGTGTTAGGAGGAACCGGGGAGCTGTTTTTT. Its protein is CASSVGVAGVLGGTGELFF.

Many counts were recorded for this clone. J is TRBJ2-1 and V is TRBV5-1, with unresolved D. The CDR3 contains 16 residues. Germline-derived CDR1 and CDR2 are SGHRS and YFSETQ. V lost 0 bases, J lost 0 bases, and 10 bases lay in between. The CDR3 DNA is TGCGCCAGCAGCTTGGGCGGCGCTAGCTCCTACAATGAGCAGTTCTTC. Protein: CASSLGGASSYNEQFF.

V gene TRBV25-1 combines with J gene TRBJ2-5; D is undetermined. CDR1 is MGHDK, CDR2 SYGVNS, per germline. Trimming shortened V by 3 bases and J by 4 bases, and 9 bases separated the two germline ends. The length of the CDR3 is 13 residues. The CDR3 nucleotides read TGTGCCAGCAGTGAGTTCCTCTTAGAGACCCAGTACTTC. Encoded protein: CASSEFLLETQYF. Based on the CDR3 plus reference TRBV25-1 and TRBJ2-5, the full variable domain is EADIYQTPRYLVIGTGKKITLECSQTMGHDKMYWYQQDPGMELHLIHYSYGVNSTEKGDLSSESTVSRIRTEHFPLTLESARPSHTSQYLCASSEFLLETQYFGPGTRLLVL.

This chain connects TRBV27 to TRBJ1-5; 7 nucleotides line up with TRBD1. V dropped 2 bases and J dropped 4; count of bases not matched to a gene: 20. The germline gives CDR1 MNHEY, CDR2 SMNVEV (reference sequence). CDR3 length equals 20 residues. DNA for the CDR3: TGTGCCAGCAGTTTAAACACGGGGGTACAGGGGATAGGATGGAATCAGCCCCAGCATTTT. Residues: CASSLNTGVQGIGWNQPQHF.

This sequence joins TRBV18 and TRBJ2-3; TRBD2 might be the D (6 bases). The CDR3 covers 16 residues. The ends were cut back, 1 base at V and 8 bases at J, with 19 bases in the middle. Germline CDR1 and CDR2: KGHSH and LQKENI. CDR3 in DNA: TGTGCCAGCTCACCACAATTGGCGAGCGGGTTGGGTACGCAGTATTTT. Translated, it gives CASSPQLASGLGTQYF.

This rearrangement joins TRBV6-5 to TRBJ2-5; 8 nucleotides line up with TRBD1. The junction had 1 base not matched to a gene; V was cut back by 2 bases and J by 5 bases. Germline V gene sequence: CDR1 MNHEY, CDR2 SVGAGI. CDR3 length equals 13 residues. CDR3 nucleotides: TGTGCCAGCAGTTACCGACAGGGGGAGACCCAGTACTTC. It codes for CASSYRQGETQYF.

CDR3 protein: CASSADRGRRKDEQYF. CDR3 in DNA: TGTGCCAGCAGCGCAGACAGGGGGCGCCGGAAAGACGAGCAGTACTTC. The V and J genes are TRBV7-2 and TRBJ2-7; 10 bases fit TRBD1. V shed 5 bases and J 5 bases; nucleotides not matched to a gene: 12. CDR1 SGHTA and CDR2 FQGNSA come from the germline V gene. This CDR3 is built from 16 residues.

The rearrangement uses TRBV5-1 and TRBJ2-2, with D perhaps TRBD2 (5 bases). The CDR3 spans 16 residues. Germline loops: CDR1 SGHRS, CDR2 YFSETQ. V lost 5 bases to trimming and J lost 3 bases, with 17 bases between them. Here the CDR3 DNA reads TGCGCCAGCAGGGACTTACACTTTGGGGACACCGGGGAGCTGTTTTTT. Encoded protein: CASRDLHFGDTGELFF.

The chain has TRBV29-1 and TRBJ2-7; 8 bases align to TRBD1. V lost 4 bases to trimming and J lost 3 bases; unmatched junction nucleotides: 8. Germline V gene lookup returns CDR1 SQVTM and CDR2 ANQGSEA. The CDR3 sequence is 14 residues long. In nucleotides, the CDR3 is TGCAGCGTTGTAGGAGACAGGGGTTTCTACGAGCAGTACTTC. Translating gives CSVVGDRGFYEQYF.

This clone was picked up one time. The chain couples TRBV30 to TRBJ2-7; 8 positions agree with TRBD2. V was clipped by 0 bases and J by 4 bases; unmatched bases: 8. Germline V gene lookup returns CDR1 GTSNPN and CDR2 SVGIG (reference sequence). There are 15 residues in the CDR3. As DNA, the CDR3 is TGTGCCTGGAGTGTAGCGGGAGCCGTCCCGTACGAGCAGTACTTC. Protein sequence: CAWSVAGAVPYEQYF.

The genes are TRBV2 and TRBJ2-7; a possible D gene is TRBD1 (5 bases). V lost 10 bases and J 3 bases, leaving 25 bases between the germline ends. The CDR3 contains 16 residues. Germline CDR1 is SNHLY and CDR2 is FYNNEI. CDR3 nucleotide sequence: TGTGCCACCCTCTACTCCCAAGACAGTCCTAACTACGAGCAGTACTTC. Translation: CATLYSQDSPNYEQYF.

CDR3 sequence (DNA): TGTGCCAGCAGGCAGGGGGGAGGAATCTATGGCTACACCTTC. Translation gives CASRQGGGIYGYTF. The chain couples TRBV2 to TRBJ1-2; 7 positions match TRBD1. V lost 6 bases to trimming and J lost 4 bases; unmatched junction nucleotides: 8. The CDR3 totals 14 residues. CDR1 is SNHLY, CDR2 FYNNEI, per germline.

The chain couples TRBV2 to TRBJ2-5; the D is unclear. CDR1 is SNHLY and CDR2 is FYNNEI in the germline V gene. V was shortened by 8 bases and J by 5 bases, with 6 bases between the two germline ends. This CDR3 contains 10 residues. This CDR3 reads CASHWETQYF. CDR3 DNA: TGTGCCAGCCACTGGGAGACCCAGTACTTC.

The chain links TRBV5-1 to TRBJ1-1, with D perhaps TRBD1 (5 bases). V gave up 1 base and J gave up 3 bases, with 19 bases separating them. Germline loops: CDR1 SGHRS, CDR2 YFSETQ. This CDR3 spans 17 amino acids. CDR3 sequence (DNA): TGCGCCAGCAGCTTGCTGGTTCTGGGGCAGGGCTACACTGAAGCTTTCTTT. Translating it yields CASSLLVLGQGYTEAFF.